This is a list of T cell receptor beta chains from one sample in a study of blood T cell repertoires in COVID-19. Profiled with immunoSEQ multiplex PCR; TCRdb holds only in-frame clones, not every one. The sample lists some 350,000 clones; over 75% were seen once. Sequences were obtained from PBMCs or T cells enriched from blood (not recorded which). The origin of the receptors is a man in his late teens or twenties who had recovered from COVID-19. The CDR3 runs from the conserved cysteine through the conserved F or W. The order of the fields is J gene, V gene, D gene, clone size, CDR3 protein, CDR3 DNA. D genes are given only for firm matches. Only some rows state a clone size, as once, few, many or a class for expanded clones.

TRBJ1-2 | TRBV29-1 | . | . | CSAYWGRDGYTF | TGCAGCGCGTATTGGGGGCGGGATGGCTACACCTTC
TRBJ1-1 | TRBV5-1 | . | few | CASSLEVNTEAFF | TGCGCCAGCAGCCTTGAGGTTAACACTGAAGCTTTCTTT
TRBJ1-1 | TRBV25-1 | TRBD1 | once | CASSELGQRAFF | TGTGCCAGCAGTGAACTGGGACAGAGGGCTTTCTTT
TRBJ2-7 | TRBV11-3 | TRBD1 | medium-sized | CASSSGQGDEQYF | TGTGCCAGCAGCTCAGGACAGGGCGACGAGCAGTACTTC
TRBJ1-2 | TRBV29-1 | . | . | CSVEGVGEQGAGYTF | TGCAGCGTTGAAGGTGTCGGGGAACAGGGAGCGGGCTACACCTTC
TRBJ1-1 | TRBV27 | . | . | CASSFGQVNTEAFF | TGTGCCAGCAGTTTTGGGCAGGTGAACACTGAAGCTTTCTTT
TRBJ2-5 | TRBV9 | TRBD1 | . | CASSATTGFRETQYF | TGTGCCAGCAGCGCTACGACAGGGTTTCGGGAGACCCAGTACTTC
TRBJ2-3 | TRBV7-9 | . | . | CASSLQPGSTDTQYF | TGTGCCAGCAGCCTACAACCGGGGAGCACAGATACGCAGTATTTT
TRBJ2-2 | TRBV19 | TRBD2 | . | CASSSMRTSGNTGELFF | TGTGCCAGTAGTAGTATGAGGACTAGCGGCAACACCGGGGAGCTGTTTTTT
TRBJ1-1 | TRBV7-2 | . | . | CASSPGRVGTEAFF | TGTGCCAGCAGCCCCGGGAGGGTCGGCACTGAAGCTTTCTTT
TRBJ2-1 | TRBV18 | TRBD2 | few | CASSRSGLADEQFF | TGTGCCAGCTCACGATCGGGACTAGCCGATGAGCAGTTCTTC
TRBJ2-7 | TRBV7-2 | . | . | CASSLAVGRHPYEQYF | TGTGCCAGCAGCTTAGCGGTGGGGAGGCACCCCTACGAGCAGTACTTC
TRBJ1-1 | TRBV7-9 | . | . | CASSLGGANTEAFF | TGTGCCAGCAGCTTAGGGGGAGCAAACACTGAAGCTTTCTTT
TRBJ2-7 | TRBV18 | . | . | CASSPSRGGTYEQYF | TGTGCCAGCTCACCATCCCGGGGCGGGACCTACGAGCAGTACTTC
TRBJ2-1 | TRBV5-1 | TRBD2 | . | CASSTRIAGGQEQFF | TGCGCCAGCAGCACCAGGATAGCGGGGGGGCAGGAGCAGTTCTTC
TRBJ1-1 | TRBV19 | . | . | CASSIGSAGVTFF | TGTGCCAGTAGTATCGGGTCTGCGGGGGTTACTTTCTTT
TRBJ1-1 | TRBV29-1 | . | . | CSVVDTSNTEAFF | TGCAGCGTTGTTGACACCTCGAACACTGAAGCTTTCTTT
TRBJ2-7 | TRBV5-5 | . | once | CASSSRGLNYEQYF | TGTGCCAGCAGCTCAAGGGGCTTGAACTACGAGCAGTACTTC
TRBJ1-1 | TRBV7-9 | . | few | CASSLEEVWAGNTEAFF | TGTGCCAGCAGCTTAGAAGAGGTGTGGGCGGGGAACACTGAAGCTTTCTTT
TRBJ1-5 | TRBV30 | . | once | CAWSVGGNSNQPQHF | TGTGCCTGGAGTGTGGGGGGGAACAGCAATCAGCCCCAGCATTTT
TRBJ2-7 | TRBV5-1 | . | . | CASSLRFRQGPAYEQYF | TGCGCCAGCAGCTTGCGTTTCCGGCAGGGGCCTGCCTACGAGCAGTACTTC
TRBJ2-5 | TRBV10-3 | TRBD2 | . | CAISTGTSVQETQYF | TGTGCCATCAGTACGGGGACTAGCGTTCAAGAGACCCAGTACTTC
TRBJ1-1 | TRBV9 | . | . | CASSGTGRGEAFF | TGTGCCAGCAGCGGAACCGGACGGGGTGAAGCTTTCTTT
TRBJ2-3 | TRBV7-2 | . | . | CASSLNVPPDTQYF | TGTGCCAGCAGCCTAAATGTGCCCCCAGATACGCAGTATTTT
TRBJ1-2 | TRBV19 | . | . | CASENRRGDGYTF | TGTGCCAGCGAAAACCGTAGGGGCGATGGCTACACCTTC
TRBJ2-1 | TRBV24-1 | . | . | CASESYNEQFF | TGTGCCTCCGAGTCCTACAATGAGCAGTTCTTC
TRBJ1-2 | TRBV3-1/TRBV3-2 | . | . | CASSQVRYGYTF | TGTGCCAGCAGCCAAGTACGGTATGGCTACACCTTC
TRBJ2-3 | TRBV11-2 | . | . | CASSQGYTDTQYF | TGTGCCAGCAGCCAGGGGTACACAGATACGCAGTATTTT
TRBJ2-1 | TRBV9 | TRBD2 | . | CASSWTSAYNEQFF | TGTGCCAGCAGCTGGACTAGCGCCTACAATGAGCAGTTCTTC
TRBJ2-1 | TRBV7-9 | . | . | CASSLVGRGHEQFF | TGTGCCAGCAGCTTAGTCGGCAGGGGCCATGAGCAGTTCTTC
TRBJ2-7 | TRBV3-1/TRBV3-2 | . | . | CASREVGSGEQYF | TGTGCCAGCAGAGAGGTAGGATCGGGCGAGCAGTACTTC
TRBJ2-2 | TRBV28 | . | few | CASSIDRIANTGELFF | TGTGCCAGCAGTATTGACAGGATCGCAAACACCGGGGAGCTGTTTTTT
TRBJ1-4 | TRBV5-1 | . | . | CASSSGGYEKLFF | TGCGCCAGCAGCTCGGGGGGATATGAAAAACTGTTTTTT
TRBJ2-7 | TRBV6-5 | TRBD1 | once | CASSYRDSHEQYF | TGTGCCAGCAGTTACCGGGACAGCCACGAGCAGTACTTC
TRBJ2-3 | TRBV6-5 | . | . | CASSYFQGLGSDTQYF | TGTGCCAGCAGTTATTTCCAGGGGTTGGGGTCAGATACGCAGTATTTT
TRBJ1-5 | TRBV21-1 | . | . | CASSKAPCRRDQPQHF | TGTGCCAGCAGCAAAGCCCCATGCAGGAGGGATCAGCCCCAGCATTTT
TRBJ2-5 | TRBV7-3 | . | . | CASSLNPQGRGETQYF | TGTGCCAGCAGCTTAAATCCACAGGGAAGAGGAGAGACCCAGTACTTC
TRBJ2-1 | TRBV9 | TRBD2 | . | CASSAAGGITYNEQFF | TGTGCCAGCAGCGCAGCGGGGGGGATCACCTACAATGAGCAGTTCTTC
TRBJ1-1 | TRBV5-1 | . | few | CASSLPKPDSPNTEAFF | TGCGCCAGCAGCCTGCCTAAACCCGACAGCCCGAACACTGAAGCTTTCTTT
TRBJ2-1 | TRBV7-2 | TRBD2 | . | CASSRSPGTSGREANEQFF | TGTGCCAGCAGCCGGTCGCCGGGGACTAGCGGGAGGGAGGCCAATGAGCAGTTCTTC
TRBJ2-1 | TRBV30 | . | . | CALAAGHLHEQFF | TGTGCCTTGGCGGCGGGGCACTTACATGAGCAGTTCTTC
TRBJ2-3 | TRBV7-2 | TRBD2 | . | CASSFLTGTSGRRADTQYF | TGTGCCAGCAGCTTCCTAACCGGGACTAGCGGGAGAAGGGCAGATACGCAGTATTTT
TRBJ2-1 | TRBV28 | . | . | CASSFALPGNEQFF | TGTGCCAGCAGCTTTGCCCTCCCCGGCAATGAGCAGTTCTTC
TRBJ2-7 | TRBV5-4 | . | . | CASSITGNYEQYF | TGTGCCAGCAGCATTACAGGGAACTACGAGCAGTACTTC
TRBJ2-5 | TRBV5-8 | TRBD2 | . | CASSLRRGGRETQYF | TGTGCCAGCAGCTTGCGGCGGGGGGGTCGGGAGACCCAGTACTTC
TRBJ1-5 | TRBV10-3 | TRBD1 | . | CAISEGQGVGQPQHF | TGTGCCATCAGTGAGGGGCAGGGGGTCGGTCAGCCCCAGCATTTT
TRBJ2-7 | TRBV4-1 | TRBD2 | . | CASSQVISGTGIKYEQYF | TGCGCCAGCAGCCAAGTGATTAGCGGGACCGGCATAAAATACGAGCAGTACTTC
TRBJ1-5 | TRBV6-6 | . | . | CASSYGGLDQPQHF | TGTGCCAGCAGTTACGGGGGGTTGGATCAGCCCCAGCATTTT
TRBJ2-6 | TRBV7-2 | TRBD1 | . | CAGPGQGSGANVLTF | TGTGCCGGACCGGGACAGGGTTCTGGGGCCAACGTCCTGACTTTC
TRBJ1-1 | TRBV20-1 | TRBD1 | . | CSAQRTGKAFF | TGCAGTGCCCAACGGACAGGCAAAGCTTTCTTT